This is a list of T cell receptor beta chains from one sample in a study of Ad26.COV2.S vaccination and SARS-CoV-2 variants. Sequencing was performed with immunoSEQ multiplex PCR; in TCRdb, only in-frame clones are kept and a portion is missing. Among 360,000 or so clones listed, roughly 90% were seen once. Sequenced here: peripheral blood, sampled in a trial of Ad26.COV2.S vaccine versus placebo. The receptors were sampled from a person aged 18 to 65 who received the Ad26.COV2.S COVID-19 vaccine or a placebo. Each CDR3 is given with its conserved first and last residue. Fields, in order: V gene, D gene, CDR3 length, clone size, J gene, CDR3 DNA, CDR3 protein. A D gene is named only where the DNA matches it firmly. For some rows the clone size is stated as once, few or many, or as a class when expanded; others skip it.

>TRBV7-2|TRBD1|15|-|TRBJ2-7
TGTGCCAGCAGCTTAGACAGGGGAAGCTCCTACGAGCAGTACTTC
CASSLDRGSSYEQYF
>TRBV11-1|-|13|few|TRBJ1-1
TGTGCCAGCAGCAAACACCTGAACACTGAAGCTTTCTTT
CASSKHLNTEAFF
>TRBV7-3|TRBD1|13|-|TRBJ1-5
TGTGCCAGCAGTAGGGGGCCAAATCAGCCCCAGCATTTT
CASSRGPNQPQHF
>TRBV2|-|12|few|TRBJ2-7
TGTGCCAGCAGAGACGGGGGCTACGAGCAGTACTTC
CASRDGGYEQYF
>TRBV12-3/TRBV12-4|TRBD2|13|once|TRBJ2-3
TGTGCCATTTGGGGACTACACACAGATACGCAGTATTTT
CAIWGLHTDTQYF
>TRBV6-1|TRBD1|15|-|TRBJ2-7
TGTGCCAGCAGTGACCCCGGGACAGTTTCCTACGAGCAGTACTTC
CASSDPGTVSYEQYF
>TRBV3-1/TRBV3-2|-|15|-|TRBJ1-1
TGTGCCAGCAGCCAACTCCAGGGGTGGAACACTGAAGCTTTCTTT
CASSQLQGWNTEAFF
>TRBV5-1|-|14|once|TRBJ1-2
TGCGCCAGCAGCGCCTCCCCCACAGGGCAAGGCTACACCTTC
CASSASPTGQGYTF
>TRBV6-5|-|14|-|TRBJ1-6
TGTGCCAGCAGATCGGGACGTTCGTCGACAGCCCTCCACTTT
CASRSGRSSTALHF
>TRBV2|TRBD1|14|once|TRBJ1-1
TGTGCCAGCAGCATACAGGGGACCGGCACTGAAGCTTTCTTT
CASSIQGTGTEAFF
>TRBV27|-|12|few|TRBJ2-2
TGTGCCAGCAGTTTTCCCACCGGGGAGCTGTTTTTT
CASSFPTGELFF
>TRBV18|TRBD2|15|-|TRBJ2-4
TGTGCCAGCTCACCAAAACCGGGGGGTCTAAACATTCAGTACTTC
CASSPKPGGLNIQYF
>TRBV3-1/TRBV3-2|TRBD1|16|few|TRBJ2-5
TGTGCCAGCAGCCAAGGAGGCACAGGGGTTCGGGAGACCCAGTACTTC
CASSQGGTGVRETQYF
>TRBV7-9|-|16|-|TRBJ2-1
TGTGCCAGCAGCTTAAGGGCGGGAGGTGACAGGGATGAGCAGTTCTTC
CASSLRAGGDRDEQFF
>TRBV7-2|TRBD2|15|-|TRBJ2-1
TGTGCCAGCAGCCAAGGGACTAGCGGCTACAATGAGCAGTTCTTC
CASSQGTSGYNEQFF
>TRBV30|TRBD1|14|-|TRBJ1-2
TGTGCCTGGAATGGCTGGGACAGGGAGTATGGCTACACCTTC
CAWNGWDREYGYTF
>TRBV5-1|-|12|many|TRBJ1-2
TGCGCCAGCAGCGACCCGGGACGACCCTACACCTTC
CASSDPGRPYTF
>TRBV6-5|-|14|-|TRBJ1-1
TGTGCCAGCAGTCCTGACACCTGGAACACTGAAGCTTTCTTT
CASSPDTWNTEAFF
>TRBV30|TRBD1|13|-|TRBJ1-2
TGTGCCTGGAACTTAGGACAGGGAGGAGGCTACACCTTC
CAWNLGQGGGYTF
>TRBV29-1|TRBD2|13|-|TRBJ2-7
TGCAGCGCACGGGGTGGACTAGTTTACGAGCAGTACTTC
CSARGGLVYEQYF
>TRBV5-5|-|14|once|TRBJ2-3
TGTGCCAGCAGCTTGGACAAGTACACAGATACGCAGTATTTT
CASSLDKYTDTQYF
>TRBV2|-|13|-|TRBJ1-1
TGTGCCAGCAAAGTCCCGGGGAGCGCTGAAGCTTTCTTT
CASKVPGSAEAFF
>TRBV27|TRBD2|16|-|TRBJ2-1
TGTGCCAGCAGTTTTGGGCCGCGGGAGAGTGGGGATGAGCAGTTCTTC
CASSFGPRESGDEQFF
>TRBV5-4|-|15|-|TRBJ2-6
TGTGCCAGCAGCTTTGGAGGACCTGGGGCCAACGTCCTGACTTTC
CASSFGGPGANVLTF
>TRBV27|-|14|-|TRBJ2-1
TGTGCCAGCAAAGAAGGCGGCTCCTACAATGAGCAGTTCTTC
CASKEGGSYNEQFF
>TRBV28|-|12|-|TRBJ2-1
TGTGCCAGCAGTGCCCGTGGCTATGAGCAGTTCTTC
CASSARGYEQFF
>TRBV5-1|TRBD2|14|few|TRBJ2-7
TGCGCCAGCAGCGGAGCGGGACGTACCTACGAGCAGTACTTC
CASSGAGRTYEQYF
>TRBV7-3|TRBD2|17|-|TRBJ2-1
TGTGCCAGCAGCTTAAGCCCCACTAGCGGGAGTACCAATGAGCAGTTCTTC
CASSLSPTSGSTNEQFF
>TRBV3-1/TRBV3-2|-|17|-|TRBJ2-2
TGTGCCAGCAGACATCTCCAGGGGGGCTTAACTACCGGGGAGCTGTTTTTT
CASRHLQGGLTTGELFF
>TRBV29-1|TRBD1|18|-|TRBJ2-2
TGCAGCGTTGAAGAGGGACAGGGGATTTGGTCGAACACCGGGGAGCTGTTTTTT
CSVEEGQGIWSNTGELFF
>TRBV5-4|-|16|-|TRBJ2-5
TGTGCCAGCAGCTTGGCCGGGACAAGCGGCATAGAGACCCAGTACTTC
CASSLAGTSGIETQYF
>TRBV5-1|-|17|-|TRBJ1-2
TGCGCCAGCAGCTTGGATGGCAGTTTCCAACTCAGCTATGGCTACACCTTC
CASSLDGSFQLSYGYTF
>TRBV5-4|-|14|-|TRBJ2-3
TGTGCCAGCAGCGTGGGTGGGGGCAGAGATACGCAGTATTTT
CASSVGGGRDTQYF
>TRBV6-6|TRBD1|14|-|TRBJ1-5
TGTGCCAGCAGGAAGACAGGGGCGGATCAGCCCCAGCATTTT
CASRKTGADQPQHF